This entry lists 21 T cell receptor beta chains sequenced from one sample in a study of early T cells in non-severe SARS-CoV-2 infection. TCRdb redid the calling of the 5' RACE reads with MiXCR, one entry per CDR3 protein. The table records some 35,000 distinct CDR3 sequences, under 5% of them present only once. The source material was whole blood. The receptors here all came from an adult who was a healthcare worker with PCR-confirmed SARS-CoV-2 infection or an uninfected control (not recorded which).

This clonotype was seen many times. V is TRBV5-5 and J is TRBJ1-5; D may be TRBD1 (6 bases). The CDR3 is 16 amino acids. Germline-derived CDR1 and CDR2 are SGHKS and YYEKEE (reference sequence). Deletions cut 5 bases from V and 0 bases from J, with 15 bases between. CDR3 amino acids: CASSSTGQNSNQPQHF. In DNA form, the CDR3 reads TGTGCCAGCAGTTCTACAGGACAGAATAGCAATCAGCCCCAGCATTTT.

This clonotype was detected only a few times. The rearrangement uses TRBV7-9 and TRBJ1-5; 8 bases map to TRBD1. The junction had 7 bases not matched to a gene; V was cut back by 8 bases and J by 7 bases. In germline, CDR1 is SEHNR, CDR2 FQNEAQ (reference sequence). This CDR3 contains 13 residues. DNA of the CDR3: TGTGCCAGCGGGAAGGACAGGGACCAGCCCCAGCATTTT. It specifies CASGKDRDQPQHF. The full variable domain, with the rest looked up from reference TRBV7-9 and TRBJ1-5, is DTGVSQNPRHKITKRGQNVTFRCDPISEHNRLYWYRQTLGQGPEFLTYFQNEAQLEKSRLLSDRFSAERPKGSFSTLEIQRTEQGDSAMYLCASGKDRDQPQHFGDGTRLSIL.

This sequence joins TRBV5-1 and TRBJ2-7; maybe TRBD2 (5 bases). V lost 1 base to trimming and J lost 2 bases, with 10 bases between them. The CDR3 is 14 amino acids. The germline V gene encodes CDR1 SGHRS and CDR2 YFSETQ. The CDR3 reads CASSLSSAAYEQYF. The CDR3 DNA sequence: TGCGCCAGCAGCTTGAGTAGCGCAGCCTACGAGCAGTACTTC. The full variable domain, its missing parts supplied by reference TRBV5-1 and TRBJ2-7, is KAGVTQTPRYLIKTRGQQVTLSCSPISGHRSVSWYQQTPGQGLQFLFEYFSETQRNKGNFPGRFSGRQFSNSRSEMNVSTLELGDSALYLCASSLSSAAYEQYFGPGTRLTVT.

This clonotype was counted ten times or more. The chain couples TRBV6-5 to TRBJ2-3; D gene unclear. The CDR3 is made up of 17 amino acids. Germline assignment: CDR1 MNHEY and CDR2 SVGAGI. Between the trimmed V and J ends, which lost 0 bases and 2 bases, there was a span of 15 bases. This CDR3 reads CASSYSAATLLTDTQYF. As DNA, the CDR3 is TGTGCCAGCAGTTACTCGGCGGCCACGCTCCTCACAGATACGCAGTATTTT.

This clonotype was picked up many times. The chain couples TRBV5-6 to TRBJ2-1; 10 nucleotides align to TRBD2. Germline CDR1 and CDR2: SGHDT and YYEEEE. CDR3 length equals 16 residues. V lost 0 bases and J lost 4; bases outside the gene matches: 4. CDR3 loop: CASSLALAGGYNEQFF. For the CDR3, the DNA is TGTGCCAGCAGCTTGGCCTTAGCGGGAGGATACAATGAGCAGTTCTTC.

This clonotype was counted at least ten times. The chain links TRBV6-5 to TRBJ2-1; D gene unclear. V was cut by 6 bases and J by 2 bases, with 11 bases left in between. Germline assignment: CDR1 MNHEY and CDR2 SVGAGI. This CDR3 spans 14 amino acids. The CDR3 region has the DNA TGTGCCAGCAGCCCTAGTTCGACCTACAATGAGCAGTTCTTC. Protein product: CASSPSSTYNEQFF.

This clonotype has only a few counts. The V call is TRBV20-1, the J call TRBJ2-1; 10 positions match TRBD1. Germline CDR1 and CDR2: DFQATT and SNEGSKA (reference sequence). The length of the CDR3 is 17 residues. Trimming cost V 0 bases and J 7 bases; bases outside gene matches: 12. CDR3 loop: CSARDAPRDRGKNEQFF. CDR3 DNA sequence: TGCAGTGCTAGAGATGCCCCCCGGGACAGGGGTAAGAATGAGCAGTTCTTC.

Within the sample, this clonotype is medium-sized. The V call is TRBV7-2, the J call TRBJ2-5; perhaps D is TRBD1 or TRBD2 (5 bases each). Trimming shortened V by 5 bases and J by 10 bases, and 11 bases separated the two germline ends. CDR3 length equals 11 residues. Germline assignment: CDR1 SGHTA and CDR2 FQGNSA. CDR3 residues: CASSMGRLQYF. The CDR3 DNA sequence: TGTGCCAGCAGCATGGGACGGCTCCAGTACTTC.

This clonotype was counted many times. The CDR3 DNA reads as TGTGCCAGCAGCCAACGGCAGGGGGCTGGGTACAATGAGCAGTTCTTC. Its translation: CASSQRQGAGYNEQFF. The chain carries TRBV11-1 and TRBJ2-1, with 8 bases fitting TRBD1. V shed 5 bases and J 4 bases; nucleotides not matched to a gene: 10. The length of the CDR3 is 16 residues. CDR1 SGHAT and CDR2 FQDESV come from the germline V gene (reference sequence).

This clonotype was detected ten times or more. This chain joins TRBV7-6 and TRBJ1-1; D possibly corresponds to TRBD1 (6 bases). The CDR3 has 15 amino acids. Trimming pared 5 bases from V and 5 bases from J, leaving 18 bases between. CDR1 SGHVS and CDR2 FNYEAQ come from the germline V gene. CDR3 residues: CASSIGDEGGTEAFF. The CDR3, as DNA: TGTGCCAGCAGCATAGGGGACGAAGGGGGGACTGAAGCTTTCTTT.

This clonotype was seen repeatedly, ten times or more. J is TRBJ2-1 and V is TRBV6-1; possible D gene TRBD2, 7 bases. The CDR3 consists of 13 residues. Germline values: CDR1 MNHNS, CDR2 SASEGT. V lost 6 bases and J 10 bases, leaving 16 bases between the germline ends. The CDR3 nucleotides are TGTGCCAGCAGCGACCTGGGGGGGCGAGAGCAGTTCTTC. Its protein is CASSDLGGREQFF.

This clonotype was counted at least ten times. This sequence joins TRBV5-1 and TRBJ2-6, with D possibly matching TRBD1 (5 bases). Trimming left V 0 bases short and J 1 base short, with 14 bases between. CDR1 is SGHRS, CDR2 YFSETQ, per germline. The CDR3 consists of 18 residues. CDR3 protein: CASSLEGFSSSGANVLTF. The CDR3 nucleotides read TGCGCCAGCAGCTTGGAGGGGTTTTCCAGTTCTGGGGCCAACGTCCTGACTTTC. Looking up the rest from reference TRBV5-1 and TRBJ2-6 gives the full variable domain: KAGVTQTPRYLIKTRGQQVTLSCSPISGHRSVSWYQQTPGQGLQFLFEYFSETQRNKGNFPGRFSGRQFSNSRSEMNVSTLELGDSALYLCASSLEGFSSSGANVLTFGAGSRLTVL.

This clonotype is medium-sized (0.01 to 0.1%) in the sample. The chain links TRBV5-1 to TRBJ2-1; a possible D gene is TRBD2 (5 bases). Germline CDR1 is SGHRS and CDR2 is YFSETQ. Trimming cost V 2 bases and J 10 bases, with 7 bases left between them. The CDR3 runs 11 residues. The CDR3 loop reads CASSFQREQFF. The DNA for the CDR3 is TGCGCCAGCAGCTTCCAGCGGGAGCAGTTCTTC. The full variable domain, its missing parts supplied by reference TRBV5-1 and TRBJ2-1, is KAGVTQTPRYLIKTRGQQVTLSCSPISGHRSVSWYQQTPGQGLQFLFEYFSETQRNKGNFPGRFSGRQFSNSRSEMNVSTLELGDSALYLCASSFQREQFFGPGTRLTVL.

The V and J genes are TRBV4-1 and TRBJ2-4; TRBD2 aligns across 7 bases. The J segment lost 8 bases and the V segment lost 0 bases, leaving 16 bases of the junction unmatched. There are 18 residues in the CDR3. Looked up from germline, CDR1 is MGHRA and CDR2 is YSYEKL. As DNA, the CDR3 is TGCGCCAGCAGCCAAGATCCCCCCACTAGCGCTCCAGGAGACATTCAGTACTTC. Translated, it gives CASSQDPPTSAPGDIQYF.

The table lists this clonotype with many counts. The chain joins TRBV2 to TRBJ2-1; 12 nucleotides agree with TRBD2. V lost 7 bases and J lost 7; bases outside the gene matches: 14. Germline V gene lookup returns CDR1 SNHLY and CDR2 FYNNEI. The CDR3 runs 17 residues. CDR3 in amino acids: CASTRTRLAGVVNEQFF. CDR3 in DNA: TGTGCCAGCACTAGGACCAGACTAGCGGGAGTAGTAAATGAGCAGTTCTTC.

This clonotype has at least ten counts. The chain couples TRBV5-6 to TRBJ2-5; 9 nucleotides align to TRBD1. CDR3 size: 17 residues. The V gene's germline CDR1 is SGHDT and CDR2 YYEEEE. Losses at the gene ends were 2 bases for V and 5 bases for J; bases not matched to a gene: 13. CDR3 region: CASSFQIRDRARETQYF. The CDR3 bases are TGTGCCAGCAGCTTCCAAATCCGGGACAGGGCCAGGGAGACCCAGTACTTC.

This clonotype was recorded many times. The chain combines TRBV7-8 with TRBJ2-3; 13 bases map to TRBD2. CDR1 and CDR2 from the germline V gene are SGHVS and FQNEAQ. Unmatched junction bases numbered 11, after V lost 4 bases and J lost 4 bases. The CDR3 totals 18 residues. In nucleotides, the CDR3 is TGTGCCAGCAGCTCGGGACTAGCGGGATCCCCCTCCGCAGATACGCAGTATTTT. Protein sequence: CASSSGLAGSPSADTQYF.

The rearrangement links TRBV4-2 to TRBJ2-5; the match to TRBD1 covers 9 bases. The germline V gene encodes CDR1 LGHNA and CDR2 YNFKEQ. After removal of 0 bases from V and 5 bases from J, the junction contained 7 bases not matched to a gene. The CDR3 extends over 16 amino acids. The CDR3 DNA reads as TGTGCCAGCAGCCAAGAAAAACAGGGGGCGCTTGAGACCCAGTACTTC. This sequence encodes CASSQEKQGALETQYF.

This clonotype was detected many times. This chain connects TRBV25-1 to TRBJ2-7; D not resolved. Germline V gene data show CDR1 as MGHDK and CDR2 as SYGVNS. Trimming pared 4 bases from V and 2 bases from J, leaving 15 bases between. This CDR3 comprises 15 residues. For the CDR3, the DNA is TGTGCCAGCAGTGGAGGATCACATTTTACCTACGAGCAGTACTTC. Translated, it gives CASSGGSHFTYEQYF.

This sequence joins TRBV5-1 and TRBJ2-1, with TRBD2 identical over 11 bases. J lost 5 bases, V lost 2 bases, and 3 bases had no gene match. The V gene's germline CDR1 is SGHRS and CDR2 YFSETQ. The CDR3 extends over 15 amino acids. CDR3 in DNA: TGCGCCAGCAGCTTCACTAGCGGGAGAAACAATGAGCAGTTCTTC. This gives the protein CASSFTSGRNNEQFF.

This clonotype was detected many times. The chain uses TRBV7-8 and TRBJ1-3, with D maybe TRBD1 (6 bases). The CDR3 totals 17 residues. V was trimmed by 5 bases and J by 3 bases, leaving 20 bases between them. The germline V gene has CDR1 SGHVS and CDR2 FQNEAQ. CDR3 loop: CASSLRAGGPSGNTIYF. The CDR3, as DNA: TGTGCCAGCAGCCTAAGGGCCGGGGGGCCGAGTGGAAACACCATATATTTT.